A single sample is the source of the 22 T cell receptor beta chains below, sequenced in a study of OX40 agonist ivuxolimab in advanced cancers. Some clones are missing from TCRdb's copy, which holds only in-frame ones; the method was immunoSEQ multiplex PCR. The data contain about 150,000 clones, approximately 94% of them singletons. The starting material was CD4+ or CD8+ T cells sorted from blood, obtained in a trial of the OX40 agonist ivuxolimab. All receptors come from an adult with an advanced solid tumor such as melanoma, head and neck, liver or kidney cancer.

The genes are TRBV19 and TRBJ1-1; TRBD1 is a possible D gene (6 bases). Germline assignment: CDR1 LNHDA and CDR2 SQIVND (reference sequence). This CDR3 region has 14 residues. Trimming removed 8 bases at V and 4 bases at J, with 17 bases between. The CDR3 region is CASGPGAGATEAFF. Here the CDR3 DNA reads TGTGCCAGTGGACCTGGCGCGGGGGCCACTGAAGCTTTCTTT.

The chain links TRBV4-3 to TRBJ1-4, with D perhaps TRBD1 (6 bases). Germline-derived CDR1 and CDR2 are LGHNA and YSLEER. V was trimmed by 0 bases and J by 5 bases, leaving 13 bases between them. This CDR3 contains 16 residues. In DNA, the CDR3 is TGCGCCAGCAGCCAAGAGGGGAGGGGGGTAAATGAAAAACTGTTTTTT. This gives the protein CASSQEGRGVNEKLFF.

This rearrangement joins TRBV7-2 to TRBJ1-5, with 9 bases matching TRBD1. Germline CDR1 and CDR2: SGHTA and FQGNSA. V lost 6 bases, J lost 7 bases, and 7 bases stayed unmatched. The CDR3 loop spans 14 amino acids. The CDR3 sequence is CASRQQGAGQPQHF. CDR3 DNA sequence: TGTGCCAGCAGGCAACAGGGGGCTGGGCAGCCCCAGCATTTT.

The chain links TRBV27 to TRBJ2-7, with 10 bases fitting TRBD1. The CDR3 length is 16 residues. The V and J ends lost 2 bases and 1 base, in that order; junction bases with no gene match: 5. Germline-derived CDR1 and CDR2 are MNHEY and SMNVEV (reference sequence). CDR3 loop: CASSLKGQGPSYEQYF. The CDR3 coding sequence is TGTGCCAGCAGTTTAAAGGGACAGGGGCCTTCCTACGAGCAGTACTTC.

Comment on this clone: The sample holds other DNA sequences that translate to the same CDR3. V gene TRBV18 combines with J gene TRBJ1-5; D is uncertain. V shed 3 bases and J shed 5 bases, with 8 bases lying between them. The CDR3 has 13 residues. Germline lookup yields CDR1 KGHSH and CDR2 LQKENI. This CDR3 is CASSPGRDQPQHF. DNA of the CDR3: TGTGCCAGCTCACCGGGTCGGGATCAGCCCCAGCATTTT.

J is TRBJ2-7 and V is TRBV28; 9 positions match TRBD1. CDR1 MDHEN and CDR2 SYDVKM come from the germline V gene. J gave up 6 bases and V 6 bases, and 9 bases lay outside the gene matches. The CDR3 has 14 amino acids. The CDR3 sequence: CASSPGGQGGEQYF. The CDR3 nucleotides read TGTGCCAGCAGCCCCGGGGGACAGGGTGGCGAGCAGTACTTC.

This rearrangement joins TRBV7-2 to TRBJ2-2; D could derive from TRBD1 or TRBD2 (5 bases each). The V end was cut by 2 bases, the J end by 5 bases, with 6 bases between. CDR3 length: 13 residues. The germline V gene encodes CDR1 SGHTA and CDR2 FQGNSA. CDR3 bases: TGTGCCAGCAGCTTATGGGGGACCGGGGAGCTGTTTTTT. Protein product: CASSLWGTGELFF.

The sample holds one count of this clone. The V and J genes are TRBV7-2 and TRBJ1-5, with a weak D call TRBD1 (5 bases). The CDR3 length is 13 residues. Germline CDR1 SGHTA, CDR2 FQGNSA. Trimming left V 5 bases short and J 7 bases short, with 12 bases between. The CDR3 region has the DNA TGTGCCAGCAGCCCATCAGGGTACCAGCCCCAGCATTTT. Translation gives CASSPSGYQPQHF.

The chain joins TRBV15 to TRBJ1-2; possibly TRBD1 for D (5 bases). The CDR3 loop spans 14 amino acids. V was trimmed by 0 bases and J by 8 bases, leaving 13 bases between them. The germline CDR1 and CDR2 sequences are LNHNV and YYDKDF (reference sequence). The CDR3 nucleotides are TGTGCCACCAGCAGAGACAGGGCGGTGGCGGGCTACACCTTC. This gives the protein CATSRDRAVAGYTF.

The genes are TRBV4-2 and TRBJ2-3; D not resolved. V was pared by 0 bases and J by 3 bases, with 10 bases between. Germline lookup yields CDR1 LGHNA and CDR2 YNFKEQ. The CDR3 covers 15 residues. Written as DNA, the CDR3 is TGTGCCAGCAGCCAAGAGCCCACTGAGACAGATACGCAGTATTTT. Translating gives CASSQEPTETDTQYF.

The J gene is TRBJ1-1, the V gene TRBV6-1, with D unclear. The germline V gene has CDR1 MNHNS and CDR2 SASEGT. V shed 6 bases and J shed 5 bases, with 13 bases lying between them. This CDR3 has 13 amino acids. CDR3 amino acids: CASSRQVGTEAFF. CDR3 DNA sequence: TGTGCCAGCAGCCGGCAGGTCGGAACTGAAGCTTTCTTT.

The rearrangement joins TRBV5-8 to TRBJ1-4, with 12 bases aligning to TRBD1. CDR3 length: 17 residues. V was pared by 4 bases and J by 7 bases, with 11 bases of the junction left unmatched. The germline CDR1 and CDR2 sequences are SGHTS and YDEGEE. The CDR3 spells CASSPGTGGAVGEKLFF. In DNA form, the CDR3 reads TGTGCCAGCAGCCCCGGGACAGGGGGCGCCGTGGGTGAAAAACTGTTTTTT.

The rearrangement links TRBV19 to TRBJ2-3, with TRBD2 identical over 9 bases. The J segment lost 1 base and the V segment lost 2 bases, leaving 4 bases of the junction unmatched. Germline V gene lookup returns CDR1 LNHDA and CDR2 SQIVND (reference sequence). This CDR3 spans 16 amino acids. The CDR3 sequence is CASSIWRGGRTDTQYF. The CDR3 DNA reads TGTGCCAGTAGTATATGGCGGGGGGGCCGCACAGATACGCAGTATTTT.

Written as DNA, the CDR3 is TGCGCCAGCAGCTTGGGGACTGCGAACAATGAGCAGTTCTTC. It codes for CASSLGTANNEQFF. The chain joins TRBV5-1 to TRBJ2-1; D is possibly TRBD2 (5 bases). The CDR3 covers 14 residues. Germline assignment: CDR1 SGHRS and CDR2 YFSETQ. V lost 0 bases and J 5 bases, leaving 9 bases between the germline ends.

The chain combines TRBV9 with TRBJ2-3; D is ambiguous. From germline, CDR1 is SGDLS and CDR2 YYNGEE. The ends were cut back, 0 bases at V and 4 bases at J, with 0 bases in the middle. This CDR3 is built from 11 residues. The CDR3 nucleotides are TGTGCCAGCAGCGTAGCAGATACGCAGTATTTT. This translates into CASSVADTQYF.

CDR3 loop: CASSFGGRGGTDTQYF. DNA of the CDR3: TGTGCCAGCAGCTTCGGCGGGAGGGGTGGGACAGATACGCAGTATTTT. This chain joins TRBV5-4 and TRBJ2-3, with 9 bases that match TRBD2. This CDR3 contains 16 residues. The germline gives CDR1 SGHNT, CDR2 YYREEE (reference sequence). Germline trimming cut 2 bases from V and 3 bases from J; bases unmatched to any gene: 7.

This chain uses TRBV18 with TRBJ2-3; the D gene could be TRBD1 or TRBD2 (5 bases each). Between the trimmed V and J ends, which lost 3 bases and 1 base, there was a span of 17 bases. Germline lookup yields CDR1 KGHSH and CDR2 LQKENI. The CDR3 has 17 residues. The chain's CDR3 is CASSPSGVPRGTDTQYF. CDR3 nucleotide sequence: TGTGCCAGCTCACCCTCCGGGGTCCCCAGGGGCACAGATACGCAGTATTTT.

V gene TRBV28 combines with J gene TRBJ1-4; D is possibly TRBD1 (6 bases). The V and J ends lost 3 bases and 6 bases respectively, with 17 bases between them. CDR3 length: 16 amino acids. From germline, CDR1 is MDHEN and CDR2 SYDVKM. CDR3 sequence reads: CASSLRQGRGDEKLFF. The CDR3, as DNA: TGTGCCAGCAGTTTGCGGCAGGGAAGGGGGGATGAAAAACTGTTTTTT.

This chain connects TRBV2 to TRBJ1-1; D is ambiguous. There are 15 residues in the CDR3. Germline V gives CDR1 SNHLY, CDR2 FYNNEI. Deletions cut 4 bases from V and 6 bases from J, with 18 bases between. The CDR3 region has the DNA TGTGCCAGCAGTGTTTCAAGGAAAGTGGGCCCTGAAGCTTTCTTT. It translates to CASSVSRKVGPEAFF.

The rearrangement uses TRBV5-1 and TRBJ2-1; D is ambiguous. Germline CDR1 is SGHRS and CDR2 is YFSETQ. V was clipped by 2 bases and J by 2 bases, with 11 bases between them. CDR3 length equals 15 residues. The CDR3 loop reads CASSLDIWTYNEQFF. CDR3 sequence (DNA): TGCGCCAGCAGCTTAGACATCTGGACCTACAATGAGCAGTTCTTC.

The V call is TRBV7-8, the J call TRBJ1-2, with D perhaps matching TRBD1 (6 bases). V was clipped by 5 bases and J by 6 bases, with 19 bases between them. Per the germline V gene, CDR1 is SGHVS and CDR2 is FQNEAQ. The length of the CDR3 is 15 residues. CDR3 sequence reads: CASSPRGWIEDGYTF. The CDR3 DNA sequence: TGTGCCAGCAGCCCTAGGGGGTGGATCGAGGATGGCTACACCTTC.

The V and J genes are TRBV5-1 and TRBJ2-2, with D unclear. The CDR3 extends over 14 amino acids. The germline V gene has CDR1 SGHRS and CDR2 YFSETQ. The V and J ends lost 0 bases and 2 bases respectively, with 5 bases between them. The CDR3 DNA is TGCGCCAGCAGCTTGGTACTAAACACCGGGGAGCTGTTTTTT. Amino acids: CASSLVLNTGELFF.